A selection of T cell receptor beta chains follows, all from one sample in a study of patients and donors after allogeneic stem cell transplantation. In TCRdb, the RT-PCR reads were re-called with MiXCR into one record per CDR3 protein. The data contain over 150,000 distinct CDR3 sequences, approximately 30% of them singletons. The sample comprised blood, either unsorted or a sorted T cell fraction (not recorded which). These TCRs come from a human donor who was either an allogeneic HSCT recipient or a stem cell or donor lymphocyte infusion donor (not recorded which). It is not recorded whose cells these are; they may come from a transplant donor. The CDR3 runs from the conserved cysteine through the conserved F or W. Each record gives: V gene, D gene, clone size, J gene, CDR3 protein, CDR3 DNA. The D gene is left open where the match is weak. Clone size is given for some rows only: seen once, a few or many times, or a class if the clone is expanded.

v_gene: TRBV4-2; d_gene: -; abundance: -; j_gene: TRBJ2-1; CDR3aa: CASSQVHGLSSYNEQFF; CDR3nt: TGTGCCAGCAGCCAAGTTCACGGGCTAAGCTCCTACAATGAGCAGTTCTTC
v_gene: TRBV5-1; d_gene: -; abundance: once; j_gene: TRBJ2-7; CDR3aa: CASSFQGPYEQYF; CDR3nt: TGCGCCAGCAGCTTTCAGGGTCCCTACGAGCAGTACTTC
v_gene: TRBV5-1; d_gene: -; abundance: -; j_gene: TRBJ2-6; CDR3aa: CASSLGSSGANVLTF; CDR3nt: TGTGCCAGCAGTTTAGGTAGCTCTGGGGCCAACGTCCTGACTTTC
v_gene: TRBV9; d_gene: -; abundance: -; j_gene: TRBJ2-5; CDR3aa: CASSGTTQETQYF; CDR3nt: TGTGCCAGCAGCGGTACTACACAAGAGACCCAGTACTTC
v_gene: TRBV9; d_gene: -; abundance: once; j_gene: TRBJ2-5; CDR3aa: CASSVALRDGQETQYF; CDR3nt: TGTGCCAGCAGCGTAGCTCTTCGGGACGGCCAAGAGACCCAGTACTTC
v_gene: TRBV12-3/TRBV12-4; d_gene: TRBD1; abundance: -; j_gene: TRBJ2-7; CDR3aa: CASRGDSYEQYF; CDR3nt: TGTGCCAGCAGGGGGGACAGCTACGAGCAGTACTTC
v_gene: TRBV4-2; d_gene: -; abundance: many; j_gene: TRBJ1-2; CDR3aa: CASSQDSGGNGYTF; CDR3nt: TGTGCCAGCAGCCAAGATTCGGGGGGGAATGGCTACACCTTC
v_gene: TRBV5-1; d_gene: TRBD1; abundance: few; j_gene: TRBJ1-4; CDR3aa: CASSVGQVPEKLFF; CDR3nt: TGCGCCAGCAGCGTGGGACAGGTCCCTGAAAAACTGTTTTTT
v_gene: TRBV7-9; d_gene: -; abundance: -; j_gene: TRBJ2-6; CDR3aa: CASSAPTVISGANVLTF; CDR3nt: TGTGCCAGCAGCGCCCCGACAGTAATCTCCGGGGCCAACGTCCTGACTTTC
v_gene: TRBV29-1; d_gene: -; abundance: few; j_gene: TRBJ1-2; CDR3aa: CSVTHTSNYGYTF; CDR3nt: TGCAGCGTTACCCACACCTCCAACTATGGCTACACCTTC
v_gene: TRBV2; d_gene: -; abundance: many; j_gene: TRBJ2-1; CDR3aa: CASSLSRLGDEQFF; CDR3nt: TGTGCCAGCAGTCTAAGCCGACTAGGCGATGAGCAGTTCTTC
v_gene: TRBV12-3/TRBV12-4; d_gene: -; abundance: few; j_gene: TRBJ2-5; CDR3aa: CASTPPAGAETQYF; CDR3nt: TGTGCCAGCACCCCTCCGGCAGGGGCTGAGACCCAGTACTTC
v_gene: TRBV6-6; d_gene: TRBD2; abundance: few; j_gene: TRBJ2-1; CDR3aa: CASSWEVAGVRSSYNEQFF; CDR3nt: TGTGCCAGCAGTTGGGAGGTAGCGGGAGTCCGGAGCTCCTACAATGAGCAGTTCTTC
v_gene: TRBV30; d_gene: TRBD1; abundance: few; j_gene: TRBJ2-7; CDR3aa: CAWSVDRDRYEQYF; CDR3nt: TGTGCCTGGAGTGTGGACAGGGACCGCTACGAGCAGTACTTC
v_gene: TRBV19; d_gene: TRBD2; abundance: once; j_gene: TRBJ2-2; CDR3aa: CASSIEGGRWTGELFF; CDR3nt: TGTGCCAGTAGTATAGAAGGCGGGAGGTGGACCGGGGAGCTGTTTTTT
v_gene: TRBV7-6; d_gene: -; abundance: few; j_gene: TRBJ2-7; CDR3aa: CASSLAQRYEQYF; CDR3nt: TGTGCCAGCAGCTTAGCACAGAGATACGAGCAGTACTTC
v_gene: TRBV7-3; d_gene: -; abundance: few; j_gene: TRBJ1-1; CDR3aa: CASSLLSNTEAFF; CDR3nt: TGTGCCAGCAGCTTACTCTCGAACACTGAAGCTTTCTTT
v_gene: TRBV6-6; d_gene: TRBD1; abundance: many; j_gene: TRBJ1-2; CDR3aa: CASSPQGAFGYGYTF; CDR3nt: TGTGCCAGCAGTCCACAGGGGGCTTTTGGGTATGGCTACACCTTC
v_gene: TRBV12-3/TRBV12-4; d_gene: -; abundance: few; j_gene: TRBJ2-7; CDR3aa: CASSSVPPLYEQYF; CDR3nt: TGTGCCAGCAGTTCGGTTCCTCCTCTCTACGAGCAGTACTTC
v_gene: TRBV12-3/TRBV12-4; d_gene: TRBD2; abundance: -; j_gene: TRBJ2-5; CDR3aa: CATRHTSGSGETQYF; CDR3nt: TGTGCCACCCGTCACACTAGCGGGAGTGGAGAGACCCAGTACTTC
v_gene: TRBV27; d_gene: -; abundance: -; j_gene: TRBJ2-1; CDR3aa: CASSLRRGNEQFF; CDR3nt: TGTGCCAGCAGTTTAAGGAGGGGTAATGAGCAGTTCTTC
v_gene: TRBV28; d_gene: -; abundance: -; j_gene: TRBJ2-5; CDR3aa: CASSAPRAYQETQYF; CDR3nt: TGTGCCAGCAGTGCCCCCCGGGCGTACCAAGAGACCCAGTACTTC
v_gene: TRBV27; d_gene: -; abundance: -; j_gene: TRBJ2-3; CDR3aa: CASSYRDALNTQYF; CDR3nt: TGTGCCAGCAGTTACCGGGACGCACTGAATACGCAGTATTTT
v_gene: TRBV4-1; d_gene: TRBD2; abundance: -; j_gene: TRBJ2-1; CDR3aa: CASSPQASGMGHNEQFF; CDR3nt: TGCGCCAGCAGCCCCCAGGCTAGCGGGATGGGACACAATGAGCAGTTCTTC
v_gene: TRBV11-2; d_gene: -; abundance: -; j_gene: TRBJ1-3; CDR3aa: CASSLPYRTRGNTIYF; CDR3nt: TGTGCCAGCTCCCTTCCCTATCGGACGAGGGGAAACACCATATATTTT
v_gene: TRBV29-1; d_gene: -; abundance: few; j_gene: TRBJ1-1; CDR3aa: CSVGGQLNTEAFF; CDR3nt: TGCAGCGTCGGAGGACAGTTGAACACTGAAGCTTTCTTT
v_gene: TRBV28; d_gene: -; abundance: few; j_gene: TRBJ1-5; CDR3aa: CASSLFGNQPQHF; CDR3nt: TGTGCCAGCAGTTTATTCGGCAATCAGCCCCAGCATTTT
v_gene: TRBV12-3/TRBV12-4; d_gene: -; abundance: few; j_gene: TRBJ1-3; CDR3aa: CASSPGFSGNTIYF; CDR3nt: TGTGCCAGCAGTCCAGGATTCTCTGGAAACACCATATATTTT
v_gene: TRBV21-1; d_gene: -; abundance: once; j_gene: TRBJ2-7; CDR3aa: CASSKAKAGTAYEQYF; CDR3nt: TGTGCCAGCAGCAAAGCCAAGGCCGGTACCGCCTACGAGCAGTACTTC
v_gene: TRBV6-5; d_gene: -; abundance: few; j_gene: TRBJ1-5; CDR3aa: CATGSGETQPQHF; CDR3nt: TGTGCCACCGGGTCGGGGGAGACTCAGCCCCAGCATTTT
v_gene: TRBV6-5; d_gene: -; abundance: -; j_gene: TRBJ2-1; CDR3aa: CASSYSWGLNEQFF; CDR3nt: TGTGCCAGCAGTTACTCGTGGGGGCTCAATGAGCAGTTCTTC
v_gene: TRBV7-7; d_gene: -; abundance: -; j_gene: TRBJ2-2; CDR3aa: CASSSLGTGELFF; CDR3nt: TGTGCTAGCAGTTCCCTGGGCACCGGGGAGCTGTTTTTT
v_gene: TRBV3-1; d_gene: -; abundance: few; j_gene: TRBJ1-3; CDR3aa: CASSQDGARGNTIYF; CDR3nt: TGTGCCAGCAGCCAAGATGGGGCCAGAGGAAACACCATATATTTT
v_gene: TRBV19; d_gene: TRBD1; abundance: few; j_gene: TRBJ1-1; CDR3aa: CASTPQGATEAFF; CDR3nt: TGTGCCAGTACCCCTCAGGGGGCCACTGAAGCTTTCTTT
v_gene: TRBV5-1; d_gene: -; abundance: -; j_gene: TRBJ2-2; CDR3aa: CASSLVRSQGGELFF; CDR3nt: TGCGCCAGCAGCTTGGTCCGTTCCCAAGGCGGGGAGCTGTTTTTT
v_gene: TRBV6-5; d_gene: -; abundance: -; j_gene: TRBJ1-1; CDR3aa: CASSYSNKRGSTEAFF; CDR3nt: TGTGCCAGCAGTTACTCGAATAAGAGGGGGAGCACTGAAGCTTTCTTT
v_gene: TRBV7-8; d_gene: TRBD2; abundance: few; j_gene: TRBJ2-1; CDR3aa: CASSFLAATYNEQFF; CDR3nt: TGTGCCAGCAGCTTTCTAGCGGCTACCTACAATGAGCAGTTCTTC
v_gene: TRBV6-6; d_gene: -; abundance: -; j_gene: TRBJ2-7; CDR3aa: CASSYLTEGEQYF; CDR3nt: TGTGCCAGCAGTTACTTGACCGAGGGCGAGCAGTACTTC
v_gene: TRBV6-5; d_gene: -; abundance: -; j_gene: TRBJ1-2; CDR3aa: CASSYSHKFYGYTF; CDR3nt: TGTGCCAGCAGTTACTCGCACAAATTCTATGGCTACACCTTC
v_gene: TRBV7-2; d_gene: -; abundance: -; j_gene: TRBJ2-2; CDR3aa: CASSAIPTGELFF; CDR3nt: TGTGCCAGCAGCGCCATACCCACCGGGGAGCTGTTTTTT
v_gene: TRBV24-1; d_gene: TRBD1; abundance: -; j_gene: TRBJ2-5; CDR3aa: CATSDQWTGWFF; CDR3nt: TGTGCCACCAGTGACCAATGGACAGGGTGGTTCTTC